These 21 T cell receptor beta chains were sequenced from one sample in a study of low-dose radiotherapy and immunotherapy resistance in tumors. The time point denotes: before trial treatment. Covering alpha and beta chains, TRAV- and TRBV-specific primers were used for the first-strand cDNA. TCRs were put through 20 PCR cycles of amplification with Phusion. A constant-region primer and the V-primer adapter served as the primer pair. TCRdb re-derived calls from the reads in MiXCR, one entry per CDR3 protein. This sample has some 82,000 distinct CDR3 sequences, with approximately 19% found just once. The source was PBMCs, collected before treatment. These receptors all stem from a male donor with prostate cancer.

There are many counts of this clonotype. The chain is built from TRBV12-3 or TRBV12-4 and TRBJ2-5; 9 nucleotides match TRBD1. V was pared by 5 bases and J by 7 bases, with 8 bases of the junction left unmatched. The CDR3 extends over 14 amino acids. The CDR3 nucleotides are TGTGCCAGCAGTGACAACAGGGGGCCCGGGACCCAGTACTTC. Its translation: CASSDNRGPGTQYF.

This clonotype was found once. This likely comes from a read error, as the CDR3 has no conserved phenylalanine or tryptophan at its end. The chain recombines TRBV6-5 with TRBJ1-6, with 7 bases aligning to TRBD1. There are 18 residues in the CDR3. The V and J ends lost 2 bases and 3 bases, in that order; junction bases with no gene match: 10. CDR1 and CDR2 from the germline V gene are MNHEY and SVGAGI. The CDR3 is CASSYVAGQDHYNSPLHV. In DNA, the CDR3 is TGTGCCAGCAGTTACGTTGCCGGACAGGACCACTATAATTCACCCCTCCACGTT.

In its sample, this clonotype was seen many times. The chain has TRBV28 and TRBJ2-5, with D possibly TRBD2 on 6 matching bases. Germline V gene lookup returns CDR1 MDHEN and CDR2 SYDVKM. The CDR3 has 12 amino acids. V was clipped by 7 bases and J by 2 bases, with 8 bases between them. This CDR3 reads CASTAGQETQYF. DNA for the CDR3: TGTGCCAGCACGGCGGGACAAGAGACCCAGTACTTC.

In this sample, this clonotype turned up many times. The chain combines TRBV2 with TRBJ2-5, with a possible D match to TRBD1 (5 bases). V shed 8 bases and J shed 5 bases, with 15 bases lying between them. Per germline, CDR1 SNHLY and CDR2 FYNNEI. CDR3 length equals 13 residues. For the CDR3, the DNA is TGTGCCAGCTCCAGGACAAATGCGGAGACCCAGTACTTC. The encoded protein is CASSRTNAETQYF.

The rearrangement links TRBV9 to TRBJ2-7; TRBD1 aligns across 8 bases. The CDR3 totals 15 residues. CDR1 is SGDLS, CDR2 YYNGEE, per germline. Trimming cost V 0 bases and J 2 bases; bases outside gene matches: 4. As DNA, the CDR3 is TGTGCCAGCAGCGTAGGTTGGACAGGGACCTACGAGCAGTACTTC. This encodes CASSVGWTGTYEQYF.

Regarding this clonotype: Being one base from a much bigger clone, this may be a read error. The V and J genes are TRBV2 and TRBJ2-7, with D perhaps matching TRBD1 or TRBD2 (5 bases each). CDR3 length: 10 residues. CDR1 is SNHLY, CDR2 FYNNEI, per germline. CDR3 sequence reads: CVSSEGQQYF. The CDR3, as DNA: TGTGTCAGCAGCGAGGGACAGCAGTACTTC.

This clonotype was recorded at least ten times. The V and J genes are TRBV7-2 and TRBJ2-3; TRBD2 aligns across 8 bases. The germline gives CDR1 SGHTA, CDR2 FQGNSA. The J segment lost 6 bases and the V segment lost 5 bases, leaving 7 bases of the junction unmatched. The CDR3 loop spans 14 amino acids. The CDR3 is CASSRGGNLDTQYF. In nucleotides, the CDR3 is TGTGCCAGCAGCCGGGGGGGTAATTTGGATACGCAGTATTTT.

This clonotype was seen only a few times. The chain recombines TRBV20-1 with TRBJ1-1; D call uncertain. V was cut by 4 bases and J by 3 bases, with 15 bases left in between. CDR1 DFQATT and CDR2 SNEGSKA come from the germline V gene (reference sequence). The CDR3 sequence is 14 residues long. The CDR3 sequence: CSAIETAWDTEAFF. The CDR3 nucleotides are TGCAGTGCTATCGAGACCGCCTGGGACACTGAAGCTTTCTTT.

Concerning this clonotype: Only one base separates this from a far larger clonotype, so it likely reflects a read error. V is TRBV9 and J is TRBJ2-7; perhaps TRBD2 as D (6 bases). With 4 bases removed from V and 5 bases from J, the gap between germline ends came to 13 bases. Looked up from germline, CDR1 is SGDLS and CDR2 is YYNGEE. The CDR3 runs to 13 residues. CDR3 bases: TGTGCCAGCAGCCATGCGGGACTCCACGAGCAGTACTTC. Its translation: CASSHAGLHEQYF.

V and J are TRBV27 and TRBJ2-7; 10 nucleotides line up with TRBD1. Germline loops: CDR1 MNHEY, CDR2 SMNVEV (reference sequence). The length of the CDR3 is 16 residues. Germline trimming cut 6 bases from V and 7 bases from J; bases unmatched to any gene: 15. The CDR3 DNA follows: TGTGCCAGCAGAAAAAACCGGGACAGGGGATACAATGAGCAGTACTTC. Translated, it gives CASRKNRDRGYNEQYF.

This clonotype was recorded many times. The chain has TRBV19 and TRBJ1-1; no reliable D call. CDR1 is LNHDA and CDR2 is SQIVND in the germline V gene (reference sequence). CDR3 length equals 13 residues. V lost 7 bases to trimming and J lost 0 bases, with 9 bases between them. The CDR3 region has the DNA TGTGCCAGTACCCTTCTGGTGAACACTGAAGCTTTCTTT. This encodes CASTLLVNTEAFF. The complete variable domain, with remaining parts taken from reference TRBV19 and TRBJ1-1, reads DGGITQSPKYLFRKEGQNVTLSCEQNLNHDAMYWYRQDPGQGLRLIYYSQIVNDFQKGDIAEGYSVSREKKESFPLTVTSAQKNPTAFYLCASTLLVNTEAFFGQGTRLTVV.

This clonotype was picked up many times. The chain recombines TRBV6-1 with TRBJ1-1, with D maybe TRBD1 (6 bases). The V and J ends lost 3 bases and 10 bases respectively, with 15 bases between them. CDR1 and CDR2 from the germline V gene are MNHNS and SASEGT. The CDR3 has 13 amino acids. CDR3 protein: CASSESGANTAFF. DNA for the CDR3: TGTGCCAGCAGTGAGTCAGGGGCCAATACAGCTTTCTTT.

The table lists this clonotype with a few counts. The chain couples TRBV6-2 or TRBV6-3 to TRBJ2-7; TRBD2 matches 7 bases. V shed 10 bases, J shed 3 bases, and the junction held 3 bases outside the gene matches. This CDR3 has 11 amino acids. Germline V gene sequence: CDR1 MNHEY, CDR2 SVGEGT. CDR3 nucleotide sequence: TGTGCCACCGTAGCGGGCTACGAGCAGTACTTC. Translated: CATVAGYEQYF.

Many counts were recorded for this clonotype. V usage is TRBV14 and J usage is TRBJ2-6, with a tentative D call TRBD1 (5 bases). The CDR3 is 16 residues long. Germline V CDR1 and CDR2: SGHDN, FVKESK. V lost 0 bases and J lost 3, with 9 bases in between. The CDR3 protein is CASSQELGRGANVLTF. The CDR3 region has the DNA TGTGCCAGCAGCCAAGAACTGGGGCGTGGGGCCAACGTCCTGACTTTC.

This clonotype has ten or more counts. This chain links TRBV7-2 with TRBJ2-7, with 12 bases aligning to TRBD2. After removal of 1 base from V and 10 bases from J, the junction contained 8 bases not matched to a gene. The CDR3 is 15 residues long. Germline CDR1 and CDR2: SGHTA and FQGNSA. CDR3 in DNA: TGTGCCAGCAGCTTAGGCGGGACTAGCGGGTCCCACCAGTACTTC. Protein: CASSLGGTSGSHQYF.

This clonotype was counted many times. The chain employs TRBV7-8 and TRBJ2-5, with 10 nucleotides matching TRBD2. This CDR3 contains 17 residues. The ends lost 5 bases at V and 2 bases at J; junction bases unmatched: 11. Germline CDR1 reads SGHVS; CDR2 reads FQNEAQ. In DNA, the CDR3 is TGTGCCAGCAGCAGAAACCCGGGACTAGCGCCACAAGAGACCCAGTACTTC. This sequence encodes CASSRNPGLAPQETQYF.

This clonotype was observed at least ten times. The V gene is TRBV5-1, the J gene TRBJ2-1, with no clear D. This CDR3 has 12 residues. Germline CDR1 and CDR2: SGHRS and YFSETQ. Trimming took 0 bases from V and 8 from J, leaving 6 bases between them. The DNA for the CDR3 is TGCGCCAGCAGCTTGGGTGTGGATGAGCAGTTCTTC. Translation: CASSLGVDEQFF.

This clonotype was observed at least ten times. This chain joins TRBV24-1 and TRBJ2-3; D is possibly TRBD1 or TRBD2 (6 bases each). The germline V and J ends were trimmed by 11 bases and 0 bases, with 17 bases remaining between them. The CDR3 consists of 15 residues. The germline V gene has CDR1 KGHDR and CDR2 SFDVKD. The CDR3 nucleotides are TGTGCCAGCAGCAAAGGCGGGACAAGCACAGATACGCAGTATTTT. It translates to CASSKGGTSTDTQYF.

As regards this clonotype: A far bigger clonotype differs at one base, so this is likely a read error. The chain combines TRBV5-3 with TRBJ2-5; 10 nucleotides match TRBD2. TRBV5-3 carries the ORF label, with uncertain function. The V segment lost 8 bases and the J segment 4 bases; nucleotides outside the gene matches: 23. The CDR3 is 19 amino acids. The CDR3 bases are TGTGCCAGCAGCGCACGCAGGGGACTAGCGTGGATAATAGGAGAGACCCAGTACTTC. Translated: CASSARRGLAWIIGETQYF.

This clonotype was counted at least ten times. The rearrangement uses TRBV18 and TRBJ2-7; 7 bases are a match to TRBD1. V was pared by 3 bases and J by 2 bases, with 4 bases of the junction left unmatched. Germline assignment: CDR1 KGHSH and CDR2 LQKENI. This CDR3 comprises 14 residues. This CDR3 reads CASSPRDSPYEQYF. In DNA form, the CDR3 reads TGTGCCAGCTCACCGAGGGACAGCCCCTACGAGCAGTACTTC.

This clonotype has a handful of counts. A read error is the likely source, as a far larger clone sits one nucleotide away. The rearrangement joins TRBV6-2 or TRBV6-3 to TRBJ2-5, with D tentatively TRBD2 (6 bases). This CDR3 is 15 amino acids long. Per the germline V gene, CDR1 is MNHEY and CDR2 is SVGEGT. V lost 5 bases and J lost 11, with 24 bases in between. CDR3 loop: CASSEGTSSGNEQYF. The CDR3 bases are TGTGCCAGCAGTGAAGGTACTAGCAGTGGTAATGAGCAGTACTTC.